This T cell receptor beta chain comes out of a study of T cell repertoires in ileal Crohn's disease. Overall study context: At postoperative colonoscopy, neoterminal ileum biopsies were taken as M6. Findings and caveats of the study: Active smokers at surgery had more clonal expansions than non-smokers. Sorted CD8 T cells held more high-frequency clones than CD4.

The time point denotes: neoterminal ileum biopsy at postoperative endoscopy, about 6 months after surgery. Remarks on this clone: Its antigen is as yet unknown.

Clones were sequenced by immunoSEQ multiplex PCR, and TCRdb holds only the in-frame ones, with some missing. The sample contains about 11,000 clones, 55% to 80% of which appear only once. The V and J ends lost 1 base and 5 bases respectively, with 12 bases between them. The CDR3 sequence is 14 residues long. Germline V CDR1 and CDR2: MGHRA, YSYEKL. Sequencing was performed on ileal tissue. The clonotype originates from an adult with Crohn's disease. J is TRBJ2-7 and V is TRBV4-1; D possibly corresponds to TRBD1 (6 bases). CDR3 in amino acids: CASSQVAGVDEQYF. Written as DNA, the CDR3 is TGCGCCAGCAGCCAAGTGGCAGGGGTGGACGAGCAGTACTTC.